The present TCR beta chain was sequenced within a study of tumor-infiltrating lymphocytes in primary liver carcinoma. Background on the study: Primary liver carcinomas in the patients were surgically resected.

Germline DNA was extracted alongside blood RNA, which was obtained from unsorted whole blood. This clonotype appeared many times. Production of TCR beta cDNA used 500 ng total RNA together with a constant-region primer. ARM-PCR, slightly modified, supplied the TCR beta libraries through three nested multiplex PCR rounds. PCR rounds one and two used TRBV1-TRBV30 forward primers with a C-beta reverse primer for about 9 cycles each. TCRdb independently ran MiXCR on the multiplex PCR reads; one entry per CDR3 protein. The table shows about 310,000 distinct CDR3 sequences, with 58% occurring only once. CDR3 length: 14 residues. V was trimmed by 5 bases and J by 2 bases, leaving 15 bases between them. In germline, CDR1 is SQVTM, CDR2 ANQGSEA.

The source of this sequence is a woman aged 30 to 39 with primary liver carcinoma and hepatitis B virus infection. The chain has TRBV29-1 and TRBJ2-5; D assignment may be TRBD1 or TRBD2 (6 bases each). Sequencing was carried out using peripheral blood. CDR3 nucleotides: TGCAGCGTTACCAAGGGGGGCAGTCAAGAGACCCAGTACTTC. Translating it yields CSVTKGGSQETQYF. Full variable domain (rest looked up from reference TRBV29-1 and TRBJ2-5): SAVISQKPSRDICQRGTSLTIQCQVDSQVTMMFWYRQQPGQSLTLIATANQGSEATYESGFVIDKFPISRPNLTFSTLTVSNMSPEDSSIYLCSVTKGGSQETQYFGPGTRLLVL.